These T cell receptor beta chains were read from a single sample in a study of a mutant IDH1 vaccine in newly diagnosed glioma. No cognate antigen is known for these TCRs. Method: immunoSEQ multiplex PCR; TCRdb's copy keeps in-frame clones and lacks some. The table records tens of thousands of clones, approximately 83% of them present only once. Sequenced here: PBMCs, sampled from a glioma patient whose treatment included an IDH1 peptide vaccine. These receptors all stem from a man aged 40-49 years with glioma. Both conserved end residues are part of each CDR3. The D gene is left open where the match is weak. Clone size is stated in some rows and not others, as once, few, many or a class when expanded.

clone size	V gene	J gene	D gene	CDR3 protein	CDR3 DNA
NA	TRBV29-1	TRBJ1-1	TRBD1	CSVARQGGYTEAFF	TGCAGCGTCGCTAGACAGGGGGGATACACTGAAGCTTTCTTT
NA	TRBV10-3	TRBJ1-2	NA	CAISADSFYGYTF	TGTGCCATCAGTGCGGACAGTTTTTATGGCTACACCTTC
NA	TRBV6-5	TRBJ1-2	NA	CASSGDRSRGYTF	TGTGCCAGCAGCGGTGACAGGTCCAGGGGCTACACCTTC
NA	TRBV5-4	TRBJ2-7	TRBD2	CASSSGLAGPQYF	TGTGCCAGCAGCTCCGGGCTAGCGGGGCCGCAGTACTTC
few	TRBV29-1	TRBJ1-2	TRBD1	CSVEDDRVAYGYTF	TGCAGCGTTGAAGATGACAGGGTTGCCTATGGCTACACCTTC
NA	TRBV19	TRBJ1-5	NA	CASRSQGSHNQPQHF	TGTGCCAGTAGATCCCAAGGGTCTCACAATCAGCCCCAGCATTTT
NA	TRBV27	TRBJ2-3	NA	CASGDTQYF	TGTGCCAGCGGTGATACGCAGTATTTT
few	TRBV19	TRBJ1-5	NA	CASRVVYYSNQPQHF	TGTGCCAGTCGGGTCGTGTATTATAGCAATCAGCCCCAGCATTTT
few	TRBV19	TRBJ1-5	NA	CASSSDRTNQPQHF	TGTGCCAGTAGCTCTGACAGGACCAATCAGCCCCAGCATTTT
NA	TRBV7-2	TRBJ2-7	NA	CASSPPVPYEQYF	TGTGCCAGCAGCCCCCCGGTTCCCTACGAGCAGTACTTC
once	TRBV19	TRBJ2-1	TRBD2	CASSIDPPGLGKCEQFF	TGTGCCAGTAGTATAGATCCCCCGGGACTAGGCAAATGTGAGCAGTTCTTC
NA	TRBV28	TRBJ1-1	NA	CASLRGGYTEAFF	TGTGCCAGCCTGAGGGGTGGGTACACTGAAGCTTTCTTT
NA	TRBV7-9	TRBJ1-4	NA	CASSPANEKLFF	TGTGCCAGCAGCCCAGCTAATGAAAAACTGTTTTTT
NA	TRBV19	TRBJ2-2	NA	CASSISAANTGELFF	TGTGCCAGTAGTATAAGCGCCGCGAACACCGGGGAGCTGTTTTTT
NA	TRBV2	TRBJ1-5	NA	CASSEYGGHSQPQHF	TGTGCCAGCAGTGAATATGGGGGGCACAGCCAGCCCCAGCATTTT
NA	TRBV19	TRBJ1-5	TRBD1	CATSDREVEPQHF	TGTGCCACCTCCGACAGGGAGGTTGAGCCCCAGCATTTT
NA	TRBV29-1	TRBJ1-4	NA	CSAAIVSNEKLFF	TGCAGCGCCGCCATTGTTTCTAATGAAAAACTGTTTTTT
NA	TRBV10-3	TRBJ1-1	NA	CAISGRQGQIMNTEAFF	TGTGCCATCAGTGGGCGGCAGGGGCAAATAATGAACACTGAAGCTTTCTTT
NA	TRBV6-1	TRBJ2-7	NA	CASRLHRQGYEQYF	TGTGCCAGCAGGTTACATCGGCAGGGCTACGAGCAGTACTTC
NA	TRBV6-6	TRBJ1-5	NA	CASSPDVYGQHF	TGTGCCAGCAGCCCCGACGTTTACGGCCAGCATTTT
NA	TRBV9	TRBJ2-6	TRBD1	CASSVGQGAQGANVLTF	TGTGCCAGCAGCGTAGGACAGGGGGCGCAAGGGGCCAACGTCCTGACTTTC
NA	TRBV6-6	TRBJ2-1	TRBD2	CASSYGGLTNEQFF	TGTGCCAGCAGTTACGGGGGACTAACCAATGAGCAGTTCTTC
NA	TRBV7-2	TRBJ2-1	NA	CASSPRAGGNEQFF	TGTGCCAGCAGCCCCCGAGCAGGTGGCAATGAGCAGTTCTTC
NA	TRBV5-1	TRBJ2-3	TRBD2	CASSLAGGEDTQYF	TGCGCCAGCAGCTTAGCGGGAGGCGAAGATACGCAGTATTTT
NA	TRBV7-2	TRBJ2-2	NA	CASSPTGTLYTGELFF	TGTGCCAGCAGCCCGACAGGGACTCTATACACCGGGGAGCTGTTTTTT
once	TRBV28	TRBJ2-5	NA	CASSLSRKTGRENPQYF	TGTGCCAGCAGTTTATCCCGAAAGACGGGGAGAGAAAACCCCCAGTACTTC
NA	TRBV5-1	TRBJ2-7	NA	CASSFTGENYEQYF	TGCGCCAGCAGCTTTACGGGAGAGAATTACGAGCAGTACTTC
NA	TRBV7-3	TRBJ2-5	TRBD2	CASSLAGGEMETQYF	TGTGCCAGCAGCTTAGCGGGAGGGGAAATGGAGACCCAGTACTTC
NA	TRBV4-1	TRBJ1-1	TRBD1	CASSQDDRGDNTEAFF	TGCGCCAGCAGCCAAGATGACAGGGGCGATAACACTGAAGCTTTCTTT
NA	TRBV19	TRBJ1-4	NA	CASSIGGKKLFF	TGTGCCAGTAGTATAGGGGGAAAGAAACTGTTTTTT
once	TRBV28	TRBJ2-7	TRBD1	CASSFAGAGQGAGEQYF	TGTGCCAGCAGTTTTGCCGGCGCCGGACAGGGAGCGGGCGAGCAGTACTTC
NA	TRBV7-9	TRBJ2-7	NA	CASRPFRGYEQYF	TGTGCCAGCAGACCTTTTAGGGGATACGAGCAGTACTTC
NA	TRBV6-5	TRBJ2-1	TRBD2	CASSYSGLAPNEQFF	TGTGCCAGCAGTTACTCGGGACTAGCGCCCAATGAGCAGTTCTTC
NA	TRBV10-1	TRBJ2-7	TRBD1	CASILLDRPYEQYF	TGCGCCAGCATTCTTCTGGACAGGCCCTACGAGCAGTACTTC
NA	TRBV7-2	TRBJ1-5	NA	CASSFWQGRDQPQHF	TGTGCCAGCAGCTTTTGGCAGGGGCGGGATCAGCCCCAGCATTTT
NA	TRBV7-3	TRBJ2-2	NA	CASSLTGNLNTGELFF	TGTGCCAGCAGCTTAACCGGAAATCTGAACACCGGGGAGCTGTTTTTT
NA	TRBV14	TRBJ2-7	NA	CASSLEFSSYEQYF	TGTGCCAGCAGCCTCGAGTTTAGCTCCTACGAGCAGTACTTC
NA	TRBV27	TRBJ2-2	NA	CASSLWGTGELFF	TGTGCCAGCAGTTTATGGGGGACCGGGGAGCTGTTTTTT
NA	TRBV5-6	TRBJ1-1	TRBD1	CASSLPGQGFFRAFF	TGTGCCAGCAGCTTGCCGGGACAGGGTTTCTTCAGAGCTTTCTTT
NA	TRBV5-4	TRBJ1-1	TRBD1	CASSADRVGTEAFF	TGTGCCAGCAGCGCCGACAGGGTCGGCACTGAAGCTTTCTTT
NA	TRBV4-3	TRBJ1-2	NA	CASSQDTGSYGYTF	TGCGCCAGCAGCCAAGATACAGGCAGCTATGGCTACACCTTC
NA	TRBV19	TRBJ1-2	NA	CASTPGRTLGGYTF	TGTGCCAGTACCCCGGGTAGGACCCTAGGGGGCTACACCTTC
once	TRBV6-1	TRBJ2-3	NA	CASSAERDTQYF	TGTGCCAGCAGTGCGGAACGGGATACGCAGTATTTT
NA	TRBV19	TRBJ2-5	TRBD2	CASSPRTSGQETQYF	TGTGCCAGTAGTCCCCGGACTAGCGGACAAGAGACCCAGTACTTC
NA	TRBV7-2	TRBJ2-2	NA	CASSLSYGDTGELFF	TGTGCCAGCAGCTTATCCTATGGGGACACCGGGGAGCTGTTTTTT
NA	TRBV7-8	TRBJ2-3	NA	CASSLDRPSTDTQYF	TGTGCCAGCAGCCTTGACCGGCCTAGCACAGATACGCAGTATTTT
NA	TRBV4-1	TRBJ2-5	NA	CASSQGGRLQTQYF	TGCGCCAGCAGCCAAGGTGGCCGACTACAGACCCAGTACTTC
NA	TRBV9	TRBJ2-1	TRBD2	CASSERLLAGVSNEQFF	TGTGCCAGCAGCGAAAGACTGCTAGCGGGAGTGTCCAATGAGCAGTTCTTC
few	TRBV19	TRBJ2-7	NA	CASSISRAGAAEQYF	TGTGCCAGTAGTATATCAAGGGCAGGGGCTGCCGAGCAGTACTTC
NA	TRBV7-2	TRBJ2-1	TRBD2	CASKGASGRFEQFF	TGTGCCAGCAAGGGGGCTAGCGGGAGATTTGAGCAGTTCTTC
NA	TRBV6-1	TRBJ2-6	TRBD2	CASSEGGGSSNGANVLTF	TGTGCCAGCAGTGAAGGGGGCGGGAGCTCTAATGGGGCCAACGTCCTGACTTTC
NA	TRBV4-3	TRBJ1-1	TRBD1	CASSQARDSLEAFF	TGCGCCAGCAGCCAGGCACGGGACAGTCTTGAAGCTTTCTTT
once	TRBV5-6	TRBJ1-5	NA	CASSLGPGPITYSNQPQHF	TGTGCCAGCAGCTTGGGGCCGGGACCGATTACGTATAGCAATCAGCCCCAGCATTTT